This T cell receptor (beta chain) originates from a study of blood T cell repertoires in COVID-19. At the level of the study: T cells, B-cell-depleted T cells, or PBMCs supplied cDNA or gDNA.

Between the trimmed V and J ends, which lost 6 bases and 2 bases, there was a span of 14 bases. This CDR3 contains 15 residues. The germline gives CDR1 MDHEN, CDR2 SYDVKM. Authors' processing steps: Reference gene primer amplification gave nucleated cell count estimates. Using immunoSEQ multiplex PCR, the repertoire was profiled, and TCRdb retains in-frame clones only, with some absent. The DNA was the basis for D and trimming; V, J and clone size are from that table. The table includes fewer than 150,000 clones, over 80% detected once. This TCR came from a woman in her seventies with acute or convalescent COVID-19. This chain links TRBV28 with TRBJ1-3, with a weak D call TRBD1 (5 bases). Sequenced input: peripheral blood. The CDR3: CASRKYSGTGNTIYF. DNA of the CDR3: TGTGCCAGCAGGAAATACTCAGGGACTGGAAACACCATATATTTT.